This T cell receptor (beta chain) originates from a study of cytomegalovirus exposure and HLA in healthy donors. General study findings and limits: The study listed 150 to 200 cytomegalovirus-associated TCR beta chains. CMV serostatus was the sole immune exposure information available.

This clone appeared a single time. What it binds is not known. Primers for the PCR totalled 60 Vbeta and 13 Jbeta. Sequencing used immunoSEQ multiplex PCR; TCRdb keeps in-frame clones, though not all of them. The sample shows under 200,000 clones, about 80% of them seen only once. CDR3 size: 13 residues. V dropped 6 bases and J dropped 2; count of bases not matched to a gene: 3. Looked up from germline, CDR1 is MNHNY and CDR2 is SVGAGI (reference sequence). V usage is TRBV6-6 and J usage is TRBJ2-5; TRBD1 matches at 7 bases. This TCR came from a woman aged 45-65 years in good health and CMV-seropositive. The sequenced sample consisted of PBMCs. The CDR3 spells CASSRDRQETQYF. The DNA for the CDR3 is TGTGCCAGCAGCCGGGACAGACAAGAGACCCAGTACTTC.